The next 10 T cell receptor beta chains were all read from a single sample in a study of T cell repertoires in cytomegalovirus infection. MiXCR, applied by TCRdb to the reads, yields one record per CDR3 protein. Of 200,000 to 300,000 distinct CDR3 sequences listed, roughly 10% are singletons. The sample comprised PBMCs. These receptors all come from a human donor in good health (CMV status not recorded). Some clones in this sample may be carry-over from other donors' samples.

This clonotype was counted ten times or more. The chain carries TRBV7-8 and TRBJ2-7; 8 positions match TRBD2. With V trimmed by 0 bases and J by 4 bases, 5 bases remained unmatched. CDR1 and CDR2 (germline): SGHVS, FQNEAQ. The CDR3 covers 15 residues. The CDR3 nucleotides are TGTGCCAGCAGCTTAGCGCCGGGACTAGGGTACGAGCAGTACTTC. It is translated as CASSLAPGLGYEQYF.

This clonotype has at least ten counts. The J gene is TRBJ1-2, the V gene TRBV7-2; 7 bases match TRBD1. V lost 4 bases, J lost 8 bases, and 13 bases stayed unmatched. The CDR3 has 15 residues. Germline V gene sequence: CDR1 SGHTA, CDR2 FQGNSA. CDR3 bases: TGTGCCAGCAGCTCCACAGGGGCAGGCCAGGGAGGCTACACCTTC. This sequence encodes CASSSTGAGQGGYTF.

The sample holds a few counts of this clonotype. This chain joins TRBV7-9 and TRBJ1-4; D possibly corresponds to TRBD1 (6 bases). V gave up 5 bases and J gave up 0 bases, with 16 bases separating them. Germline CDR1 SEHNR, CDR2 FQNEAQ (reference sequence). CDR3 length equals 17 residues. In DNA, the CDR3 is TGTGCCAGCAGCCCGGCGGCCAGGGGAACAACTAATGAAAAACTGTTTTTT. Translation gives CASSPAARGTTNEKLFF. The full variable domain, its missing parts supplied by reference TRBV7-9 and TRBJ1-4, is DTGVSQNPRHKITKRGQNVTFRCDPISEHNRLYWYRQTLGQGPEFLTYFQNEAQLEKSRLLSDRFSAERPKGSFSTLEIQRTEQGDSAMYLCASSPAARGTTNEKLFFGSGTQLSVL.

This clonotype came up many times. The rearrangement links TRBV12-3 or TRBV12-4 to TRBJ1-3, with 10 positions matching TRBD1. Trimming removed 10 bases from V and 4 bases from J; junction bases left unmatched: 10. There are 15 residues in the CDR3. This CDR3 reads CATQRRQGAGNTIYF. Here the CDR3 DNA reads TGTGCCACCCAACGCCGACAGGGGGCAGGAAACACCATATATTTT.

This clonotype came up many times. This chain uses TRBV28 with TRBJ1-5; D remains unclear. The V gene's germline CDR1 is MDHEN and CDR2 SYDVKM. The CDR3 extends over 15 amino acids. The ends were cut back, 6 bases at V and 4 bases at J, with 16 bases in the middle. CDR3 nucleotide sequence: TGTGCCAGCAGCCAGGTCGACGGCTTTAATCAGCCCCAGCATTTT. Protein sequence: CASSQVDGFNQPQHF.

This clonotype was found many times. The chain is built from TRBV7-2 and TRBJ2-5; a weak D match, TRBD2 (5 bases). The germline gives CDR1 SGHTA, CDR2 FQGNSA. The CDR3 runs to 13 residues. V was pared by 6 bases and J by 5 bases, with 13 bases between. CDR3 residues: CASSGREGETQYF. CDR3 nucleotides: TGTGCCAGCAGTGGTCGGGAAGGGGAGACCCAGTACTTC.

This clonotype appeared many times. The chain is built from TRBV7-2 and TRBJ1-5; D remains unclear. The length of the CDR3 is 15 residues. Looked up from germline, CDR1 is SGHTA and CDR2 is FQGNSA. Trimming pared 2 bases from V and 0 bases from J, leaving 8 bases between. This CDR3 is CASSLMVTSNQPQHF. CDR3 coding DNA: TGTGCCAGCAGCTTAATGGTAACTAGCAATCAGCCCCAGCATTTT.

This clonotype occurred many times. The rearrangement joins TRBV7-2 to TRBJ2-1; D remains unclear. Trimming cost V 9 bases and J 4 bases, with 16 bases left between them. CDR1 and CDR2 from the germline V gene are SGHTA and FQGNSA. The CDR3 is made up of 14 amino acids. CDR3 DNA: TGTGCCAGTAAAACCGGTGGGCAATACAATGAGCAGTTCTTC. Encoded protein: CASKTGGQYNEQFF.

This clonotype was observed a few times. The chain is built from TRBV29-1 and TRBJ1-6; TRBD1 might be the D (6 bases). Germline CDR1 and CDR2: SQVTM and ANQGSEA. This CDR3 spans 13 amino acids. Trimming took off 4 bases at V and 6 bases at J, with 10 bases between the two ends. CDR3 region: CSVGGGLNSPLHF. The CDR3 DNA follows: TGCAGCGTTGGGGGGGGGCTTAATTCACCCCTCCACTTT.

The rearrangement links TRBV27 to TRBJ2-7; TRBD2 aligns across 7 bases. The CDR3 is 15 amino acids. Germline CDR1 is MNHEY and CDR2 is SMNVEV (reference sequence). With V trimmed by 5 bases and J by 2 bases, 9 bases remained unmatched. Here the CDR3 reads CASSLGRDGTYEQYF. The CDR3, as DNA: TGTGCCAGCAGTCTAGGGAGGGATGGCACCTACGAGCAGTACTTC.